This TCR beta chain was found in a study of shared clonotypes between healthy human individuals. Here immunoSEQ multiplex PCR was the method, and the copy in TCRdb shows in-frame clones only, minus some. Of some 2,100,000 clones listed, 85% to 95% are singletons. CD45RO-negative CD8 cells positively selected for CCR7 made up the naive population, which excluded terminally differentiated effector memory CD45RA+ cells. This CDR3 has 15 residues. V was pared by 3 bases and J by 0 bases, with 10 bases between. The germline CDR1 and CDR2 sequences are SGDLS and YYNGEE. The chain links TRBV9 to TRBJ2-1; TRBD1 or TRBD2 may be the D gene (5 bases each). The sample was naive CD8+ T cells from PBMCs. This sequence originates from a man aged 18-30 years in good health. Some clones in this sample may be carry-over from other donors' samples. CDR3 coding DNA: TGTGCCAGCAGCGGAGGGGAATACTCCTACAATGAGCAGTTCTTC. It encodes CASSGGEYSYNEQFF.